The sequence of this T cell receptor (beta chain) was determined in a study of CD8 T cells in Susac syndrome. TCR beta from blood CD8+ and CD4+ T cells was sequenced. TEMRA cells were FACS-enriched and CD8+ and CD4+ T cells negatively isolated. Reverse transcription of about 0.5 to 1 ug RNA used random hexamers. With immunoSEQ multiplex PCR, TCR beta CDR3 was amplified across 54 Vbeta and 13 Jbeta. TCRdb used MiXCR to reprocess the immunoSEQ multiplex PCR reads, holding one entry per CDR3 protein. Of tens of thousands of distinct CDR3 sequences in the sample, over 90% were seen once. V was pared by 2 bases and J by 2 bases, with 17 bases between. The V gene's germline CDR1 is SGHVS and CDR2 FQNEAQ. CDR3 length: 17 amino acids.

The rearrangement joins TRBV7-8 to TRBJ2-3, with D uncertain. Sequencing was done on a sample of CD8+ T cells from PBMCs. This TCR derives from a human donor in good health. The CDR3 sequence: CASSLPRERSSTDTQYF. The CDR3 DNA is TGTGCCAGCAGCTTACCGAGAGAGCGAAGTTCCACAGATACGCAGTATTTT.